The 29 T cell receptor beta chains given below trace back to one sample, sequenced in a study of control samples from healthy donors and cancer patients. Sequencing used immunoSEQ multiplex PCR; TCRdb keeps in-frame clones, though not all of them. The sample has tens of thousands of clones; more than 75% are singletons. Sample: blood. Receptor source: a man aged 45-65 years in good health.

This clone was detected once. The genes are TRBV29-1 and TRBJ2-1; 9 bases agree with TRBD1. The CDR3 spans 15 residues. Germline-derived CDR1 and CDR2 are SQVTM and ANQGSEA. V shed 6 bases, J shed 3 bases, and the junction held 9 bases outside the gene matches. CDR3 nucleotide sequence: TGCAGCGTCGCTAAACAGGGGGCGGGCTACAATGAGCAGTTCTTC. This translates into CSVAKQGAGYNEQFF.

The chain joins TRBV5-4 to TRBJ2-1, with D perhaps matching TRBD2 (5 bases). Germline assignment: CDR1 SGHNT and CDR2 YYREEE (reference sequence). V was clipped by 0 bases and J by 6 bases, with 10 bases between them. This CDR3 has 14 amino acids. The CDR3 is CASSLERWLNEQFF. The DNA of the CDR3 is TGTGCCAGCAGCTTGGAGCGGTGGCTCAATGAGCAGTTCTTC.

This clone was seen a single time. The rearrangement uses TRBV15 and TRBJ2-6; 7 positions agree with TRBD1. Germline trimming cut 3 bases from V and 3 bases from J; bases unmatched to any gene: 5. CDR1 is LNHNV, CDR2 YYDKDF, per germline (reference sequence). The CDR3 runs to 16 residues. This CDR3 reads CATSSHQGDGANVLTF. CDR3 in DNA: TGTGCCACCAGCAGCCACCAGGGGGATGGGGCCAACGTCCTGACTTTC.

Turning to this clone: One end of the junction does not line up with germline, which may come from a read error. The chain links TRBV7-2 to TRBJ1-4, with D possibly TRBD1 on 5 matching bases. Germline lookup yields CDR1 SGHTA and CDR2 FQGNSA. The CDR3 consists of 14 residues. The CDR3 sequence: CASTLRAGNEKLFF. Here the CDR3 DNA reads TGTGCCAGCACCTTAAGGGCAGGGAATGAAAAACTGTTTTTT.

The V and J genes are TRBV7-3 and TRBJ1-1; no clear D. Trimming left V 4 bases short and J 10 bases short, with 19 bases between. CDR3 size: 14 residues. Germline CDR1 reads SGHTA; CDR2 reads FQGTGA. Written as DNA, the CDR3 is TGTGCCAGCAGCTCAAACCCCTCGGGGAGAGGAGCTTTCTTT. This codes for CASSSNPSGRGAFF.

The CDR3 reads CASSYRAGGPDTDTQYF. CDR3 DNA sequence: TGTGCCAGCAGTTACAGGGCGGGAGGGCCAGACACAGATACGCAGTATTTT. V usage is TRBV6-2 or TRBV6-3 and J usage is TRBJ2-3, with TRBD2 matching 9 bases. Per germline, CDR1 MNHEY and CDR2 SVGEGT. The CDR3 is 17 residues long. Trimming cost V 2 bases and J 2 bases; bases outside gene matches: 8.

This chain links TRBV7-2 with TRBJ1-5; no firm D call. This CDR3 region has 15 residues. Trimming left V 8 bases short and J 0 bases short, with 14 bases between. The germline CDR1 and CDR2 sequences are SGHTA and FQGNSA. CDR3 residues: CASAGQPNSNQPQHF. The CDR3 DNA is TGTGCCAGCGCTGGGCAGCCGAATAGCAATCAGCCCCAGCATTTT.

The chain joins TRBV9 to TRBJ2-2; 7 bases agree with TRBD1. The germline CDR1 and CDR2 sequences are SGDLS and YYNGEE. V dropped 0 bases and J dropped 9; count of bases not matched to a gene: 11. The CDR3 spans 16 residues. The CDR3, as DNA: TGTGCCAGCAGCGTAGCCAGGGACAGTGGGAGCCGGGAGCTGTTTTTT. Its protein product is CASSVARDSGSRELFF.

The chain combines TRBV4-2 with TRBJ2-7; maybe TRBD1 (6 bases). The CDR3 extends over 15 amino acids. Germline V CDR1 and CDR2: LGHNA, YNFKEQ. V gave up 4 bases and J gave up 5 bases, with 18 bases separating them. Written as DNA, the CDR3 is TGTGCCAGCAGCCCCGCCGCCAAACAGGGCCACGAGCAGTACTTC. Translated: CASSPAAKQGHEQYF.

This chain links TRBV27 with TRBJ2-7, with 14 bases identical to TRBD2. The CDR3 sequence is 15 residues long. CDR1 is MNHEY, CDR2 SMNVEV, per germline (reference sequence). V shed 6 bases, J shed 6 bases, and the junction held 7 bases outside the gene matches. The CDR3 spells CASSPGTSGRSEQYF. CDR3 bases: TGTGCCAGCAGCCCCGGGACTAGCGGGAGAAGCGAGCAGTACTTC.

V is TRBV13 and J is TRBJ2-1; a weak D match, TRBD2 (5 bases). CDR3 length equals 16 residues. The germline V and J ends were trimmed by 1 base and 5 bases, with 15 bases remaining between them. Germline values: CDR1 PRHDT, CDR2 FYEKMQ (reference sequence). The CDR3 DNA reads TGTGCCAGCAGCTTAGTTACGCTAGCCCTAAACAATGAGCAGTTCTTC. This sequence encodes CASSLVTLALNNEQFF.

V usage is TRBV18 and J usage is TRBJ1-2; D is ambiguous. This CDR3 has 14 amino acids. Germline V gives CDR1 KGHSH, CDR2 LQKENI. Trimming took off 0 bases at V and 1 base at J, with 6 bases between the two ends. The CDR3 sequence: CASSPPGGNYGYTF. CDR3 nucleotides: TGTGCCAGCTCACCACCCGGCGGTAACTATGGCTACACCTTC.

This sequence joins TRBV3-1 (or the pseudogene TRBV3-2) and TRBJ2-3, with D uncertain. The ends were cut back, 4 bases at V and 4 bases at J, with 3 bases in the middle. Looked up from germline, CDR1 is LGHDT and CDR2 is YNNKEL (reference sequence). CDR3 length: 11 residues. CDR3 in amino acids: CASSLADTQYF. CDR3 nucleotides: TGTGCCAGCAGCCTAGCAGATACGCAGTATTTT.

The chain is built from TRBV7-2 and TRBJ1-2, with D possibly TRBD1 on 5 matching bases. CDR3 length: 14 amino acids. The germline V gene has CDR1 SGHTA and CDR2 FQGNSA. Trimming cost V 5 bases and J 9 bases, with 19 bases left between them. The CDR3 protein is CASSAYTGDLSYTF. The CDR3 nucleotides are TGTGCCAGCAGCGCGTATACAGGTGACCTTAGCTACACCTTC.

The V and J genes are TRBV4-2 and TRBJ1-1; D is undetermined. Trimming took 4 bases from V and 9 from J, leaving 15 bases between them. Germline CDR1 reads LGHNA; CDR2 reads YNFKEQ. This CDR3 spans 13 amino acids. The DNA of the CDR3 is TGTGCCAGCAGCCTATCTCCGGACGAACAAGCTTTCTTT. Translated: CASSLSPDEQAFF.

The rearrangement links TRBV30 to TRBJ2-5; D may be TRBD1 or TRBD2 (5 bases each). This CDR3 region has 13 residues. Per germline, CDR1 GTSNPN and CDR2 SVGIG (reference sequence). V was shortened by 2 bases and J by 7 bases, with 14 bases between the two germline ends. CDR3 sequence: CAWSTVGPGTQYF. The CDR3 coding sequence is TGTGCCTGGAGTACGGTGGGACCGGGGACCCAGTACTTC.

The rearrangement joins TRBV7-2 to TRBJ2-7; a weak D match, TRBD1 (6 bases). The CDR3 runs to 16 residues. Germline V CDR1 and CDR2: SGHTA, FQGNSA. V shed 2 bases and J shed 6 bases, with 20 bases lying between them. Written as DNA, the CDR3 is TGTGCCAGCAGCTTATCGCGTTCAGGGGCATCCGTCGAGCAGTACTTC. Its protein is CASSLSRSGASVEQYF. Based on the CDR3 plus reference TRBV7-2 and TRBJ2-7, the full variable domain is GAGVSQSPSNKVTEKGKDVELRCDPISGHTALYWYRQSLGQGLEFLIYFQGNSAPDKSGLPSDRFSAERTGGSVSTLTIQRTQQEDSAVYLCASSLSRSGASVEQYFGPGTRLTVT.

The CDR3 nucleotides read TGTGCCTGGTTCATTTCGGATACGCAGTATTTT. Translating it yields CAWFISDTQYF. The chain joins TRBV30 to TRBJ2-3; D uncertain. Germline CDR1 reads GTSNPN; CDR2 reads SVGIG (reference sequence). Trimming shortened V by 5 bases and J by 6 bases, and 9 bases separated the two germline ends. CDR3 length equals 11 residues.

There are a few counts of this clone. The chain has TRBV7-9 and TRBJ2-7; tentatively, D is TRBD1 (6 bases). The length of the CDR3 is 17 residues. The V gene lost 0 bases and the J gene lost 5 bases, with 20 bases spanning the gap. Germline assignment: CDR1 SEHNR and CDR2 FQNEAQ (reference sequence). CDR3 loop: CASSLAVAGAHDNEQYF. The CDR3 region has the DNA TGTGCCAGCAGCTTAGCGGTTGCAGGGGCGCATGACAACGAGCAGTACTTC. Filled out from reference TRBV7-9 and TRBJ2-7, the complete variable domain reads DTGVSQNPRHKITKRGQNVTFRCDPISEHNRLYWYRQTLGQGPEFLTYFQNEAQLEKSRLLSDRFSAERPKGSFSTLEIQRTEQGDSAMYLCASSLAVAGAHDNEQYFGPGTRLTVT.

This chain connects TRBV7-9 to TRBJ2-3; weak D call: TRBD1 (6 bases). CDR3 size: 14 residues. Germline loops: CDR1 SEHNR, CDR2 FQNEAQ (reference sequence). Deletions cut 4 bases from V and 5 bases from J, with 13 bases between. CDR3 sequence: CASSWVTGGDTQYF. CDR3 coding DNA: TGTGCCAGCAGCTGGGTGACAGGAGGAGATACGCAGTATTTT.

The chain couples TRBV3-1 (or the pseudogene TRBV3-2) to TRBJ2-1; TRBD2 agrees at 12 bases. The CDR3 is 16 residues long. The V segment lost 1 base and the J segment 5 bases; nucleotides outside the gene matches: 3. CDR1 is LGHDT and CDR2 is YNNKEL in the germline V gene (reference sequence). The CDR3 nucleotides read TGTGCCAGCAGCCAAGCCCGACTAGCGGGGGACAATGAGCAGTTCTTC. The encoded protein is CASSQARLAGDNEQFF.

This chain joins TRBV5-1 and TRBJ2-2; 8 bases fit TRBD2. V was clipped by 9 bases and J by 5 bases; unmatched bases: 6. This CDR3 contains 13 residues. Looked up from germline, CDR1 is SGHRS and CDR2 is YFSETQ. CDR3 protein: CAIRAGVTGELFF. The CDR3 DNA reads TGCGCCATCCGAGCGGGAGTTACCGGGGAGCTGTTTTTT.

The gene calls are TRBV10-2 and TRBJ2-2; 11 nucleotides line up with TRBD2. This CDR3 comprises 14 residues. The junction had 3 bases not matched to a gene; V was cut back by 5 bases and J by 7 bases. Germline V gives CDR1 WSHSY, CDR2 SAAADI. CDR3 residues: CASSLAGGGGELFF. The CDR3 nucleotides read TGCGCCAGCAGTCTAGCGGGAGGTGGCGGGGAGCTGTTTTTT.

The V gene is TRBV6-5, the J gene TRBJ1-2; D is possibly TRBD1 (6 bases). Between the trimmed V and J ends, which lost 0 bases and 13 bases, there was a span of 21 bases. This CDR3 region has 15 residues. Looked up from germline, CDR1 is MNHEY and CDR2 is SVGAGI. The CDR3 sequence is CASSYSRRGKAGSTF. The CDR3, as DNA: TGTGCCAGCAGTTACTCGAGGAGGGGGAAAGCAGGGAGCACCTTC.

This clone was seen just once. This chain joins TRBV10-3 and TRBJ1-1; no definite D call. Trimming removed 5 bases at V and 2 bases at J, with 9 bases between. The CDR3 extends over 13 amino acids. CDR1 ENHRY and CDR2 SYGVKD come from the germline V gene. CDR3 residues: CAISIDLNTEAFF. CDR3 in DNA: TGTGCCATCAGTATCGACCTAAACACTGAAGCTTTCTTT.

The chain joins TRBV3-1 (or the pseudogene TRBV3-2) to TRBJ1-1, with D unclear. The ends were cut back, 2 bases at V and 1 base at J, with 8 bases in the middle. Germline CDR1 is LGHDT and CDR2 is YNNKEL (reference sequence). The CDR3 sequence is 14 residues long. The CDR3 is CASSQSWGNTEAFF. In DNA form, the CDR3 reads TGTGCCAGCAGCCAATCATGGGGGAACACTGAAGCTTTCTTT.

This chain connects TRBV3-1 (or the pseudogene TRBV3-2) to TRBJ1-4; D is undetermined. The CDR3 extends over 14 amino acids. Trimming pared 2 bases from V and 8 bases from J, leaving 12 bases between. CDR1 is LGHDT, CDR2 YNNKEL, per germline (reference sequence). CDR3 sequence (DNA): TGTGCCAGCAGCCAAAATCTCGGCCCAGAAAAACTGTTTTTT. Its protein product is CASSQNLGPEKLFF.

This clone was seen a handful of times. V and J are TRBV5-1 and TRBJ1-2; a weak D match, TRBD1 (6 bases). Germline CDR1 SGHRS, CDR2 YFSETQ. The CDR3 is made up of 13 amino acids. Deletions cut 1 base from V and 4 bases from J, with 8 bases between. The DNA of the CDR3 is TGCGCCAGCAGCTTGACAGGGATCTATGGCTACACCTTC. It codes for CASSLTGIYGYTF.

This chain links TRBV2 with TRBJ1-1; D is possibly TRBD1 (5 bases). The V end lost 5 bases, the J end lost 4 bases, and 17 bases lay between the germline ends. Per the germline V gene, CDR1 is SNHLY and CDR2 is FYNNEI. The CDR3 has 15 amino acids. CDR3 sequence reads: CASSIRATGGTEAFF. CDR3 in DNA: TGTGCCAGCAGTATAAGAGCGACTGGGGGCACTGAAGCTTTCTTT.